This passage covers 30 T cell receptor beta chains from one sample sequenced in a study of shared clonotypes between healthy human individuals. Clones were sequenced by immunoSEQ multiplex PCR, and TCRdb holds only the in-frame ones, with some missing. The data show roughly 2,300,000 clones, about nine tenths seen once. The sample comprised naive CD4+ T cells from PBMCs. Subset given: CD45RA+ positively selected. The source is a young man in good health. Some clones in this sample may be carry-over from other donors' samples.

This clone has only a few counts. The CDR3 bases are TGTGCCAGCAGTCAGCAGGTATACGGGGAGCTGTTTTTT. It translates to CASSQQVYGELFF. This chain uses TRBV7-9 with TRBJ2-2, with no clear D. This CDR3 region has 13 residues. The germline V gene encodes CDR1 SEHNR and CDR2 FQNEAQ (reference sequence). V gave up 6 bases and J gave up 7 bases, with 12 bases separating them.

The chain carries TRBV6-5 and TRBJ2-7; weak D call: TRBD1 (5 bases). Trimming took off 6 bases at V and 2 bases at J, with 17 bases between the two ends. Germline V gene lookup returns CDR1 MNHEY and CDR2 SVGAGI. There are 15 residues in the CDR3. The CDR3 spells CASSPLGQLAYEQYF. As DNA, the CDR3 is TGTGCCAGCAGCCCGTTGGGGCAGCTGGCCTACGAGCAGTACTTC.

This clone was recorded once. The CDR3, as DNA: TGTGCCAGCAGCGTAGCGCGGAACTACTTTGGGGAGCTGTTTTTT. Protein: CASSVARNYFGELFF. The chain has TRBV9 and TRBJ2-2; the D is unclear. Trimming shortened V by 0 bases and J by 8 bases, and 14 bases separated the two germline ends. Germline CDR1 and CDR2: SGDLS and YYNGEE. The CDR3 loop spans 15 amino acids.

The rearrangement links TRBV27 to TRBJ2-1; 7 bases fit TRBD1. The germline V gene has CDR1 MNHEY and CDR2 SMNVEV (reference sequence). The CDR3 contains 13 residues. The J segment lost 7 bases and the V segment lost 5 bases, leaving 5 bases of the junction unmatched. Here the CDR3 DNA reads TGTGCCAGCAGTCTTCTACAGGGGAATGAGCAGTTCTTC. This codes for CASSLLQGNEQFF.

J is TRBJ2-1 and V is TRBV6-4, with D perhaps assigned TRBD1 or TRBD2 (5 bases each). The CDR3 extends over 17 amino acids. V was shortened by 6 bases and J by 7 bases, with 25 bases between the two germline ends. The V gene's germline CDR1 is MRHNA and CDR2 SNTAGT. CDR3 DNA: TGTGCCAGCAGCTCCCAATCAGGGCTAGCATCCCTAAATGAGCAGTTCTTC. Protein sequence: CASSSQSGLASLNEQFF.

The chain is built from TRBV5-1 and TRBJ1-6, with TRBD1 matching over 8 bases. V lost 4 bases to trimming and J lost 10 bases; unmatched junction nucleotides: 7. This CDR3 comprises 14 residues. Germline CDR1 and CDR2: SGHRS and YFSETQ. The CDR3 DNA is TGCGCCAGCAGCGACGGGACAGGCGGGTCACCCCTCCACTTT. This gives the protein CASSDGTGGSPLHF. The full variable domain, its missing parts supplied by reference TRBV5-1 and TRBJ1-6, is KAGVTQTPRYLIKTRGQQVTLSCSPISGHRSVSWYQQTPGQGLQFLFEYFSETQRNKGNFPGRFSGRQFSNSRSEMNVSTLELGDSALYLCASSDGTGGSPLHFGNGTRLTVT.

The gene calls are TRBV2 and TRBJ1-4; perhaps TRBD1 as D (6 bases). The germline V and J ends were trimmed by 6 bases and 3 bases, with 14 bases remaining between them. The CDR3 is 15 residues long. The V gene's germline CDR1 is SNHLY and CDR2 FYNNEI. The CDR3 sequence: CASRSTGRANEKLFF. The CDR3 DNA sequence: TGTGCCAGCAGGTCTACAGGGCGGGCTAATGAAAAACTGTTTTTT. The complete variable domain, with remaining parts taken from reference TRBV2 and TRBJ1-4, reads EPEVTQTPSHQVTQMGQEVILRCVPISNHLYFYWYRQILGQKVEFLVSFYNNEISEKSEIFDDQFSVERPDGSNFTLKIRSTKLEDSAMYFCASRSTGRANEKLFFGSGTQLSVL.

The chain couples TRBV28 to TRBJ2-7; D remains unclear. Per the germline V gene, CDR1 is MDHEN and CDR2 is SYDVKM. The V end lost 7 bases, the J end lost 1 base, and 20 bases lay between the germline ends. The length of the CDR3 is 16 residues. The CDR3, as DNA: TGTGCCAGCACGCTTAGCCGGAGAGGCGGTTCCTACGAGCAGTACTTC. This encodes CASTLSRRGGSYEQYF.

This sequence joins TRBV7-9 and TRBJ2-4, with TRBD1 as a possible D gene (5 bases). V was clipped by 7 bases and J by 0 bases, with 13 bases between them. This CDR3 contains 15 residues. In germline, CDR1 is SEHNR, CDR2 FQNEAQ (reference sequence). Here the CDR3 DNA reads TGTGCCAGCATCCGGCAGGGTCAAGCCAAAAACATTCAGTACTTC. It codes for CASIRQGQAKNIQYF.

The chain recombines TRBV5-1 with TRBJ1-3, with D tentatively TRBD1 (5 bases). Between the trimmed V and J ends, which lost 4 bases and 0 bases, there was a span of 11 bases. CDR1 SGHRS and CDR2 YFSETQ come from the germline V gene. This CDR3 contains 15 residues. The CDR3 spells CASSAEGNSGNTIYF. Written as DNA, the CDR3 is TGCGCCAGCAGCGCCGAGGGGAACTCTGGAAACACCATATATTTT.

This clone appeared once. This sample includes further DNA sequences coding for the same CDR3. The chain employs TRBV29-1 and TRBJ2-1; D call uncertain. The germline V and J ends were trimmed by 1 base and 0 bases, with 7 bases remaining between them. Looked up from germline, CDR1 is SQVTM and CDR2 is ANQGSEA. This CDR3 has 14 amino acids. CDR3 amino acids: CSVEGRSSYNEQFF. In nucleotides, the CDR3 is TGCAGCGTTGAAGGCAGGAGCTCCTACAATGAGCAGTTCTTC.

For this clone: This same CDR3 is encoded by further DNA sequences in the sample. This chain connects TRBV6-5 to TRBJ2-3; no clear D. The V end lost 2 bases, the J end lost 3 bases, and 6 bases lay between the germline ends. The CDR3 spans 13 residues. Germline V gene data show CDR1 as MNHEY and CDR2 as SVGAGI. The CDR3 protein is CASSYPSTDTQYF. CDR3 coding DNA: TGTGCCAGCAGTTACCCTTCTACAGATACGCAGTATTTT.

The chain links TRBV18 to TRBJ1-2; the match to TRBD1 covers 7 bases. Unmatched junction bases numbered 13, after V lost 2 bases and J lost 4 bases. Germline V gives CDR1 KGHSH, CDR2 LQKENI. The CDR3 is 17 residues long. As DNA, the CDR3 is TGTGCCAGCTCACCAACGCGCACGACAGGGCTAGTCTATGGCTACACCTTC. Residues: CASSPTRTTGLVYGYTF.

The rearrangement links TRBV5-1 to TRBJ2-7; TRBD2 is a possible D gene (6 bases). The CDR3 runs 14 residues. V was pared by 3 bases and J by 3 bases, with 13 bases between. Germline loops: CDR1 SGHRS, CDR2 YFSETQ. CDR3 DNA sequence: TGCGCCAGCAGCTCGGCGGGATTTCTCTACGAGCAGTACTTC. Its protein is CASSSAGFLYEQYF.

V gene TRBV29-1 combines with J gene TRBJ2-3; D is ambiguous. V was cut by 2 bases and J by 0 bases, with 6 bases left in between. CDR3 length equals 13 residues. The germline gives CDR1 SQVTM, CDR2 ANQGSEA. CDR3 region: CSVEKPSTDTQYF. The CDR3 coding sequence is TGCAGCGTTGAAAAGCCGAGCACAGATACGCAGTATTTT.

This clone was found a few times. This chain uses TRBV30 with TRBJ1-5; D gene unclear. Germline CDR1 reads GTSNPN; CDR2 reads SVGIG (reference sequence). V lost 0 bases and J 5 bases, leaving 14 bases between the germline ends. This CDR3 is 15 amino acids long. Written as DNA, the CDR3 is TGTGCCTGGAGTGTACGATCAGCGGGAGATCAGCCCCAGCATTTT. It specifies CAWSVRSAGDQPQHF.

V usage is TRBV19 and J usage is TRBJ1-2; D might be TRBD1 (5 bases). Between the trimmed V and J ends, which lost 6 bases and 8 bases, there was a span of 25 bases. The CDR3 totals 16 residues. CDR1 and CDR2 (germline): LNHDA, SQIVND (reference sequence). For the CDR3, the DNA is TGTGCCAGTAGAAACCGGGACGGATCCATCCCCTACGGCTACACCTTC. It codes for CASRNRDGSIPYGYTF. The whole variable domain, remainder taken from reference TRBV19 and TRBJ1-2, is DGGITQSPKYLFRKEGQNVTLSCEQNLNHDAMYWYRQDPGQGLRLIYYSQIVNDFQKGDIAEGYSVSREKKESFPLTVTSAQKNPTAFYLCASRNRDGSIPYGYTFGSGTRLTVV.

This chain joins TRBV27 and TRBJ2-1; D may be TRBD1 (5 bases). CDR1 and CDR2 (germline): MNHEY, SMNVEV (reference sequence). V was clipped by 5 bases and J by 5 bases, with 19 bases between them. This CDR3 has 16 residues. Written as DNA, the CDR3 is TGTGCCAGCAGTCCTCGACCAGGGCTTTGGGACAATGAGCAGTTCTTC. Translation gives CASSPRPGLWDNEQFF.

The CDR3 nucleotides read TGTGCCTGGAGTGTATTCGGGGCAGGTTCACCCCTCCACTTT. It codes for CAWSVFGAGSPLHF. The V call is TRBV30, the J call TRBJ1-6; D may be TRBD1 (5 bases). The germline V and J ends were trimmed by 0 bases and 9 bases, with 12 bases remaining between them. CDR1 and CDR2 (germline): GTSNPN, SVGIG (reference sequence). The CDR3 sequence is 14 residues long.

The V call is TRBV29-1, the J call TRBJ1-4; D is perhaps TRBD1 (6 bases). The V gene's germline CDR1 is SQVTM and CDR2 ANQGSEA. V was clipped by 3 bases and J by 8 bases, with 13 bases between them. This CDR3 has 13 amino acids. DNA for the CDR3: TGCAGCGTTGACAGGGGAGTAGGAGAAAAACTGTTTTTT. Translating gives CSVDRGVGEKLFF. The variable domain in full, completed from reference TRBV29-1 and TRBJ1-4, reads SAVISQKPSRDICQRGTSLTIQCQVDSQVTMMFWYRQQPGQSLTLIATANQGSEATYESGFVIDKFPISRPNLTFSTLTVSNMSPEDSSIYLCSVDRGVGEKLFFGSGTQLSVL.

CDR3 sequence: CASSLGPGLSFPQETQYF. In DNA, the CDR3 is TGTGCCAGCAGCTTAGGGCCCGGACTCTCATTTCCCCAAGAGACCCAGTACTTC. The chain links TRBV7-3 to TRBJ2-5; D perhaps matches TRBD2 (5 bases). The CDR3 contains 18 residues. Germline loops: CDR1 SGHTA, CDR2 FQGTGA. The V end lost 2 bases, the J end lost 1 base, and 20 bases lay between the germline ends.

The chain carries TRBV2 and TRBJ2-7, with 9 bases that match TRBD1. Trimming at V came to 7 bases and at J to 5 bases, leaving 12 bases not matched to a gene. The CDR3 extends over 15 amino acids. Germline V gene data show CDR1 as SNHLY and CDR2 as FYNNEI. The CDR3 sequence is CASKTPGQGLDEQYF. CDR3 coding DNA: TGTGCCAGCAAGACTCCGGGACAGGGATTGGACGAGCAGTACTTC.

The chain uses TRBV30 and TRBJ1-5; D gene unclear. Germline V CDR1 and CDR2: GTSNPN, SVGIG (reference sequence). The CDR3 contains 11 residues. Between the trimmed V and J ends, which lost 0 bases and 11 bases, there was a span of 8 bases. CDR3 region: CAWSVEKTQHF. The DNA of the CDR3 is TGTGCCTGGAGTGTAGAAAAGACCCAGCATTTT.

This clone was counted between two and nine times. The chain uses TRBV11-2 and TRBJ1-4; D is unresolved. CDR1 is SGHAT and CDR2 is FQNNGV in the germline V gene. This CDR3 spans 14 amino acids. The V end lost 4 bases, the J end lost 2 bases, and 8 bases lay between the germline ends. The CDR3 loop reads CASSSRWTNEKLFF. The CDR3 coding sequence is TGTGCCAGCAGCTCAAGATGGACTAATGAAAAACTGTTTTTT.

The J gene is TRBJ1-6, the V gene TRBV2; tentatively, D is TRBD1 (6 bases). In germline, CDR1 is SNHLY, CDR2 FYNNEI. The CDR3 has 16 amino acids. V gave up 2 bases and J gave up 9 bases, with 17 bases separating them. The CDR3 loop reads CASSERAGGVRSPLHF. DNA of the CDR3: TGTGCCAGCAGTGAAAGGGCCGGGGGCGTGCGTTCACCCCTCCACTTT.

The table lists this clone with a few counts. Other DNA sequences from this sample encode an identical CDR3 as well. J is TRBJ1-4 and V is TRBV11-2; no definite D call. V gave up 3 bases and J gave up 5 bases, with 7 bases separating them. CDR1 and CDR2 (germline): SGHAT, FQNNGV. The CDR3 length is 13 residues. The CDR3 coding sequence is TGTGCCAGCAGCTTTTCAGGAAATGAAAAACTGTTTTTT. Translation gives CASSFSGNEKLFF.

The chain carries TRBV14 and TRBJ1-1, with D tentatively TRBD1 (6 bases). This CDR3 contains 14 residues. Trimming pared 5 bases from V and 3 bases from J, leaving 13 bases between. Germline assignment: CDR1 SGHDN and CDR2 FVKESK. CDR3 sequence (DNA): TGTGCCAGCAGCAAACGTCCAGGGGACACTGAAGCTTTCTTT. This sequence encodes CASSKRPGDTEAFF.

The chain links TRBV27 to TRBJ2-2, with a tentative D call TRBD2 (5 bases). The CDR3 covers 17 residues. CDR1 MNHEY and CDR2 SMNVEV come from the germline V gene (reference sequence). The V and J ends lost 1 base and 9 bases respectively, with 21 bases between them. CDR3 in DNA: TGTGCCAGCAGTTTATTTGGGTTGGAGGAACCCTTCCGGGAGCTGTTTTTT. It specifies CASSLFGLEEPFRELFF.

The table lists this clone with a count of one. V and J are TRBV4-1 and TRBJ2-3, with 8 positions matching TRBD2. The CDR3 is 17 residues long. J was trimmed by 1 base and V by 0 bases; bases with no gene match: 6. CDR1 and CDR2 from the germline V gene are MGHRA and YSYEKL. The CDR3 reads CASSQDRSGRGTDTQYF. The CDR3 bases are TGCGCCAGCAGCCAAGATCGAAGCGGGAGAGGCACAGATACGCAGTATTTT.

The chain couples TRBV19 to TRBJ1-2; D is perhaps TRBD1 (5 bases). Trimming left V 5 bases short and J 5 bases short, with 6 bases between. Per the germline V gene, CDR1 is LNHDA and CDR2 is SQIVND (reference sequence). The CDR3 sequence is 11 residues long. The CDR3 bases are TGTGCCAGTAGTCGACAGTATGGCTACACCTTC. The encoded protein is CASSRQYGYTF.